Shown below are 29 T cell receptor beta chains from a single sample sequenced in a study of blood T cells in healthy people across ages. Primed by a sample-barcoded 5' primer and a J-beta primer mix, a second PCR proceeded for roughly 6 to 12 cycles. TCRdb re-derived calls from the 5' RACE reads in MiXCR, one entry per CDR3 protein. In the table there are over a million distinct CDR3 sequences, roughly 43% of which are singletons. Sequenced material: blood. The receptors stem from a woman younger than 35 in good health.

The V call is TRBV6-1, the J call TRBJ1-5; 7 positions agree with TRBD1. The CDR3 spans 15 residues. J gave up 0 bases and V 10 bases, and 9 bases lay outside the gene matches. Germline assignment: CDR1 MNHNS and CDR2 SASEGT. The CDR3 loop reads CAIPGTDYSNQPQHF. The CDR3 DNA follows: TGTGCCATCCCCGGGACAGATTATAGCAATCAGCCCCAGCATTTT.

V usage is TRBV25-1 and J usage is TRBJ1-5; D may be TRBD1 (6 bases). V was clipped by 5 bases and J by 7 bases, with 18 bases between them. Looked up from germline, CDR1 is MGHDK and CDR2 is SYGVNS. The CDR3 has 15 residues. The CDR3 bases are TGTGCCAGCAGTCCTCAGGGCGGGGGCGTGCAGCCCCAGCATTTT. This codes for CASSPQGGGVQPQHF.

This clonotype was counted only a few times. The chain carries TRBV27 and TRBJ2-7; 7 bases are a match to TRBD2. The V gene end was trimmed by 2 bases and the J gene end by 7 bases; junction bases not matched to a gene: 5. The germline V gene encodes CDR1 MNHEY and CDR2 SMNVEV (reference sequence). This CDR3 is 13 amino acids long. CDR3 bases: TGTGCCAGCAGTTTACTAGCGGTGAATGAGCAGTACTTC. It is translated as CASSLLAVNEQYF.

The gene calls are TRBV7-2 and TRBJ2-3, with 13 bases fitting TRBD2. The CDR3 is 18 residues long. Losses at the gene ends were 5 bases for V and 4 bases for J; bases not matched to a gene: 12. CDR1 and CDR2 from the germline V gene are SGHTA and FQGNSA. The CDR3 DNA is TGTGCCAGCAGCCAACTAGCGGGGGGGCGGGGGACCGCAGATACGCAGTATTTT. This codes for CASSQLAGGRGTADTQYF.

The V call is TRBV6-5, the J call TRBJ1-2, with D tentatively TRBD1 (6 bases). The germline V gene encodes CDR1 MNHEY and CDR2 SVGAGI. V dropped 6 bases and J dropped 2 bases, with 10 bases sitting between them. The length of the CDR3 is 13 residues. Here the CDR3 reads CASRFTGNYGYTF. DNA of the CDR3: TGTGCCAGCAGATTTACAGGGAACTATGGCTACACCTTC.

This chain uses TRBV18 with TRBJ1-4; a weak D match, TRBD1 (5 bases). The CDR3 runs to 15 residues. The V gene's germline CDR1 is KGHSH and CDR2 LQKENI. V lost 1 base to trimming and J lost 6 bases, with 12 bases between them. This CDR3 is CASSPRGDRYEKLFF. The CDR3 DNA reads TGTGCCAGCTCACCACGGGGGGACCGTTATGAAAAACTGTTTTTT.

The chain recombines TRBV29-1 with TRBJ2-1; possible D gene TRBD1, 6 bases. The V and J ends lost 8 bases and 10 bases respectively, with 15 bases between them. Germline V gene lookup returns CDR1 SQVTM and CDR2 ANQGSEA. The CDR3 is 11 residues long. CDR3 region: CSCRGTYEQFF. CDR3 DNA: TGCAGCTGCAGGGGTACCTACGAGCAGTTCTTC.

This clonotype was recorded a few times. V gene TRBV5-1 combines with J gene TRBJ2-5; 9 nucleotides align to TRBD2. CDR1 SGHRS and CDR2 YFSETQ come from the germline V gene. Trimming removed 2 bases from V and 2 bases from J; junction bases left unmatched: 4. The CDR3 has 15 residues. The CDR3 coding sequence is TGCGCCAGCAGCTTCACTCTAGCGGGACAAGAGACCCAGTACTTC. It codes for CASSFTLAGQETQYF. Supplemented by reference TRBV5-1 and TRBJ2-5, the full variable domain reads KAGVTQTPRYLIKTRGQQVTLSCSPISGHRSVSWYQQTPGQGLQFLFEYFSETQRNKGNFPGRFSGRQFSNSRSEMNVSTLELGDSALYLCASSFTLAGQETQYFGPGTRLLVL.

This clonotype has a handful of counts. V and J are TRBV21-1 and TRBJ2-5; the D call TRBD1 from the table was never checked on the DNA. TRBV21-1 is a pseudogene segment. The CDR3 is 13 amino acids. CDR3 residues: CASTSTGRETQYF. The CDR3 DNA is TGTGCCAGCACCTCAACGGGACGGGAGACCCAGTACTTC.

This clonotype was seen a few times. V and J are TRBV7-9 and TRBJ1-2; 7 bases agree with TRBD1. The CDR3 runs 16 residues. The V gene end was trimmed by 5 bases and the J gene end by 0 bases; junction bases not matched to a gene: 9. Germline CDR1 is SEHNR and CDR2 is FQNEAQ (reference sequence). CDR3 residues: CASSTGDFLTNYGYTF. CDR3 nucleotide sequence: TGTGCCAGCAGCACAGGGGACTTCCTTACTAACTATGGCTACACCTTC.

This clonotype was seen more than once but under ten times. J is TRBJ2-7 and V is TRBV20-1; 10 nucleotides agree with TRBD1. The CDR3 has 14 residues. From germline, CDR1 is DFQATT and CDR2 SNEGSKA (reference sequence). Trimming at V came to 6 bases and at J to 2 bases, leaving 7 bases not matched to a gene. CDR3 sequence (DNA): TGCAGTGCCACCTACGGGACAGGGGCCTACGAGCAGTACTTC. Amino acids: CSATYGTGAYEQYF.

This clonotype was detected only once. The chain has TRBV4-1 and TRBJ2-2; TRBD2 is a possible D gene (6 bases). The CDR3 totals 16 residues. The V and J ends lost 6 bases and 3 bases respectively, with 17 bases between them. The germline CDR1 and CDR2 sequences are MGHRA and YSYEKL. The CDR3: CASSRSPGLHTGELFF. CDR3 sequence (DNA): TGCGCCAGCAGTCGTTCGCCGGGACTCCACACCGGGGAGCTGTTTTTT.

The J gene is TRBJ2-1, the V gene TRBV7-9; 10 bases line up with TRBD2. This CDR3 region has 15 residues. The V and J ends lost 5 bases and 8 bases, in that order; junction bases with no gene match: 9. CDR1 is SEHNR, CDR2 FQNEAQ, per germline (reference sequence). CDR3 region: CASSDGLAGDYEQFF. CDR3 nucleotide sequence: TGTGCCAGCAGCGACGGGCTAGCGGGAGATTATGAGCAGTTCTTC.

The chain employs TRBV7-6 and TRBJ2-5; 8 bases align to TRBD1. V was pared by 5 bases and J by 5 bases, with 10 bases of the junction left unmatched. This CDR3 comprises 15 residues. CDR1 is SGHVS and CDR2 is FNYEAQ in the germline V gene. CDR3: CASSPGQGRLETQYF. The CDR3 DNA sequence: TGTGCCAGCAGCCCCGGACAGGGAAGATTGGAGACCCAGTACTTC.

The rearrangement joins TRBV29-1 to TRBJ2-7; D is ambiguous. Germline CDR1 is SQVTM and CDR2 is ANQGSEA. V shed 4 bases and J shed 0 bases, with 10 bases lying between them. The CDR3 is 13 amino acids. The CDR3 protein is CSVALRASYEQYF. In nucleotides, the CDR3 is TGCAGCGTTGCCCTGAGAGCCTCCTACGAGCAGTACTTC.

Only a few counts were recorded for this clonotype. The V and J genes are TRBV5-1 and TRBJ2-7, with D tentatively TRBD2 (5 bases). With 4 bases removed from V and 2 bases from J, the gap between germline ends came to 10 bases. The germline V gene has CDR1 SGHRS and CDR2 YFSETQ. The CDR3 loop spans 13 amino acids. The CDR3 sequence: CASSDTGAYEQYF. CDR3 sequence (DNA): TGCGCCAGCAGCGACACCGGGGCCTACGAGCAGTACTTC.

The V call is TRBV21-1, the J call TRBJ1-1; the DNA was not compared with TRBD1, the D call given in the table. TRBV21-1 is a pseudogene locus. This CDR3 region has 15 residues. The CDR3 DNA is TGTGCCAGCAGCAAAGAGACAGGGCAAAACACTGAAGCTTTCTTT. It yields the protein CASSKETGQNTEAFF.

The chain employs TRBV11-2 and TRBJ2-5; D assignment may be TRBD1 or TRBD2 (6 bases each). Germline V gives CDR1 SGHAT, CDR2 FQNNGV. This CDR3 has 17 amino acids. V was clipped by 5 bases and J by 5 bases, with 24 bases between them. CDR3 amino acids: CASSARLDGGRGETQYF. The CDR3 nucleotides are TGTGCCAGCAGCGCCCGGTTGGATGGGGGCCGGGGGGAGACCCAGTACTTC.

The rearrangement links TRBV19 to TRBJ1-1; weak D call: TRBD1 (6 bases). The V gene's germline CDR1 is LNHDA and CDR2 SQIVND (reference sequence). There are 13 residues in the CDR3. The V and J ends lost 7 bases and 1 base respectively, with 10 bases between them. The CDR3: CASNPQGNTEAFF. The CDR3 nucleotides are TGTGCCAGTAACCCACAGGGGAACACTGAAGCTTTCTTT.

This chain uses TRBV29-1 with TRBJ2-3; D is ambiguous. Trimming removed 3 bases from V and 4 bases from J, with 8 bases in between. Germline values: CDR1 SQVTM, CDR2 ANQGSEA. This CDR3 is built from 12 residues. CDR3 region: CSVDKSPDTQYF. Here the CDR3 DNA reads TGCAGCGTTGACAAGAGCCCAGATACGCAGTATTTT.

In its sample, this clonotype was seen a few times. This chain joins TRBV3-1 and TRBJ2-1, with D tentatively TRBD2 (6 bases). CDR3 length: 16 residues. CDR1 and CDR2 from the germline V gene are LGHDT and YNNKEL (reference sequence). The V end was cut by 0 bases, the J end by 5 bases, with 14 bases between. CDR3 nucleotides: TGTGCCAGCAGCCAAGATCTGGCGGGAACCCACAATGAGCAGTTCTTC. Protein: CASSQDLAGTHNEQFF.

The V gene is TRBV20-1, the J gene TRBJ1-1, with TRBD1 matching 8 bases. CDR3 length: 14 residues. Germline V lookup: CDR1 DFQATT, CDR2 SNEGSKA (reference sequence). Trimming removed 4 bases from V and 8 bases from J; junction bases left unmatched: 12. The DNA of the CDR3 is TGCAGTGCTACCCACACTTTTCAGGGGGCGGAAGCTTTCTTT. It translates to CSATHTFQGAEAFF.

This clonotype has just a few counts. This rearrangement joins TRBV4-1 to TRBJ1-2; tentative D call: TRBD1 (5 bases). CDR1 is MGHRA and CDR2 is YSYEKL in the germline V gene. The CDR3 loop spans 14 amino acids. With 3 bases removed from V and 4 bases from J, the gap between germline ends came to 12 bases. Written as DNA, the CDR3 is TGCGCCAGCAGCCAGGACGACAGTGGCTATGGCTACACCTTC. This codes for CASSQDDSGYGYTF.

The J gene is TRBJ2-7, the V gene TRBV7-2; 14 nucleotides align to TRBD2. Trimming cost V 2 bases and J 7 bases; bases outside gene matches: 7. The length of the CDR3 is 16 residues. In germline, CDR1 is SGHTA, CDR2 FQGNSA. The CDR3 reads CASSLRGLAGAREQYF. As DNA, the CDR3 is TGTGCCAGCAGCTTAAGGGGACTAGCGGGAGCGCGAGAGCAGTACTTC.

The chain carries TRBV10-3 and TRBJ2-1; D may be TRBD1 or TRBD2 (5 bases each). The V and J ends lost 5 bases and 6 bases respectively, with 14 bases between them. This CDR3 spans 14 amino acids. Looked up from germline, CDR1 is ENHRY and CDR2 is SYGVKD. The CDR3 here is CAISSAVGVNEQFF. The CDR3 DNA sequence: TGTGCCATCAGTTCAGCGGTGGGGGTCAATGAGCAGTTCTTC.

At least ten counts were recorded for this clonotype. The chain uses TRBV29-1 and TRBJ2-3; D ambiguous. V shed 4 bases and J shed 0 bases, with 5 bases lying between them. Per germline, CDR1 SQVTM and CDR2 ANQGSEA. The CDR3 contains 12 residues. The CDR3: CSVGGSTDTQYF. The CDR3, as DNA: TGCAGCGTTGGGGGAAGCACAGATACGCAGTATTTT.

This clonotype was found a few times. The chain recombines TRBV7-2 with TRBJ2-7; 10 positions agree with TRBD1. There are 17 residues in the CDR3. Unmatched junction bases numbered 12, after V lost 3 bases and J lost 4 bases. Germline V gene lookup returns CDR1 SGHTA and CDR2 FQGNSA. The CDR3 spells CASSFSSWDRGSYEQYF. The CDR3 coding sequence is TGTGCCAGCAGCTTTTCAAGTTGGGACAGGGGTTCATACGAGCAGTACTTC.

This chain connects TRBV6-5 to TRBJ1-1, with a tentative D call TRBD1 (6 bases). Germline CDR1 reads MNHEY; CDR2 reads SVGAGI. Trimming took off 0 bases at V and 5 bases at J, with 16 bases between the two ends. This CDR3 comprises 16 residues. CDR3 DNA: TGTGCCAGCAGTTACTCAGTACAGGGCGTTAGAACTGAAGCTTTCTTT. This sequence encodes CASSYSVQGVRTEAFF.

For the CDR3, the DNA is TGCGCCAGCAGCCAAGACAAGAACACAGATACGCAGTATTTT. It yields the protein CASSQDKNTDTQYF. The genes are TRBV4-3 and TRBJ2-3; no definite D call. V shed 0 bases and J shed 2 bases, with 6 bases lying between them. From germline, CDR1 is LGHNA and CDR2 YSLEER. This CDR3 has 14 amino acids.